This T cell receptor beta chain originates from a study of response to subunit inactivated influenza vaccine. General study findings and limits: The authors proposed limited new T cell recruitment per seasonal influenza vaccination.

TCRdb reprocessed the RT-PCR reads via MiXCR and lists one record per CDR3 protein. The data show over 400,000 distinct CDR3 sequences, 10% to 15% seen once. CDR3 length equals 16 residues. Germline V gene lookup returns CDR1 SEHNR and CDR2 FQNEAQ (reference sequence). V gave up 5 bases and J gave up 8 bases; unmatched junction bases: 10. This clonotype has only a few counts. Its target is not known. The rearrangement uses TRBV7-9 and TRBJ1-4; 11 bases agree with TRBD1. This receptor was taken from a man in his forties or fifties who received an inactivated influenza vaccine. The sample consisted of PBMCs from blood, taken roughly 46 days after vaccination. The CDR3 protein is CASSRGQGAFSEKLFF. The CDR3 DNA is TGTGCCAGCAGCAGAGGACAGGGGGCATTTTCCGAAAAACTGTTTTTT. Full variable domain (missing parts from reference TRBV7-9 and TRBJ1-4): DTGVSQNPRHKITKRGQNVTFRCDPISEHNRLYWYRQTLGQGPEFLTYFQNEAQLEKSRLLSDRFSAERPKGSFSTLEIQRTEQGDSAMYLCASSRGQGAFSEKLFFGSGTQLSVL.